In its sample, the clone carrying this TCR beta chain was seen many times. Antigen specificity is unknown. Unique molecular identifiers were affixed to single, distinct cDNA molecules. TCRdb re-derived calls from the 5' RACE reads in MiXCR, one entry per CDR3 protein. The data contain approximately 31,000 distinct CDR3 sequences, under 7.5% of them singletons. This sample is part of a study of early T cells in non-severe SARS-CoV-2 infection. Turning to the study itself: From unsorted whole blood, bulk RNA was sequenced, and the chains remained unpaired.

This CDR3 comprises 17 residues. Germline CDR1 is SGHDN and CDR2 is FVKESK. V gave up 4 bases and J gave up 4 bases; unmatched junction bases: 12. Study-wide results and limits: Reliance on VDJdb matching favored anti-spike CD8 responses; private and CD4 specificities were missed.

Sequencing used whole blood. The V call is TRBV14, the J call TRBJ1-3; 8 bases align to TRBD1. The TCR comes from an adult who was a healthcare worker with PCR-confirmed SARS-CoV-2 infection or an uninfected control (not recorded which). The CDR3 region has the DNA TGTGCCAGCAGCCCTTGGACAGGGCCTTCTAAAGGAAACACCATATATTTT. Protein product: CASSPWTGPSKGNTIYF. Drawing the rest from reference TRBV14 and TRBJ1-3, the complete variable domain is EAGVTQFPSHSVIEKGQTVTLRCDPISGHDNLYWYRRVMGKEIKFLLHFVKESKQDESGMPNNRFLAERTGGTYSTLKVQPAELEDSGVYFCASSPWTGPSKGNTIYFGEGSWLTVV.